This TCR beta chain stems from a study of human T cells and chemical hapten exposure (dated by TCRdb to 2020 to 2023). Regarding the complete study: For sensitization, 2% DPC in acetone was applied to a roughly 2 cm by roughly 2 cm area of upper inner arm skin. Throughout the approximately 26-week study period, patients were also given weekly therapeutic DPC doses on the scalp. Patch testing was done on the upper back using Finn chambers containing 0.01% DPC, and results were scored after 6 days according to International Contact Dermatitis Research Group standards. The mostly female patient cohort included alopecia areata with under or over 50% scalp involvement, alopecia totalis and alopecia universalis. The libraries were sequenced as a pool, and the TCR yield per sample differed mostly because of small variations in library volumes within the pool. The study tracked peripheral blood TCR repertoire changes in vivo during primary and secondary sensitization to the hapten diphenylcyclopropenone (DPC) in alopecia patients. Blood samples were taken from patients before sensitization (week 0) and then at 2, 6 and about 24 weeks after DPC sensitization. Under 30 alopecia patients gave blood for TCR sequencing at one to four time points (pre-sensitization, 2, 6 and 24 weeks). The full study reports these points: After repeated subsampling, the strength of the expansion versus patch-test correlation and the threshold at which it became significant changed. A positive correlation was found between the number of PT1 expanded TCRs and patch test score, with significance reached at thresholds 8, 16 and 32 but not 4. Expanded TCRs formed significantly more large CDR3 similarity clusters than pre-sensitization or healthy control sets, consistent with antigen-driven responses. DPC sensitization did not change the number of TCRs with a frequency above 1 in 1000, and there was no evidence of changes in global repertoire structure. Alopecia, a presumed autoimmune disease, was present in all patients, so the immune response of the patients might differ from that of healthy individuals.

The library relied on RACE. TCRdb shows the sequencer as NextSeq 500. During library preparation, unique molecular identifiers were attached to individual cDNA molecules so that TCRs could be counted in a quantitative, reproducible way. Both TCR alpha and TCR beta chains were sequenced from each blood RNA sample. The study's own analysis went as follows. The median number of TCRs per sample was roughly 100,000, ranging from 23,224 to 690,600. V, J and CDR3 annotation of the TCR reads was performed with the Decombinator software suite. Every sample was subsampled to the same number of TCRs (28,000) for the PS versus PT1 abundance plots. Expanded TCRs were defined as absent before sensitization and observed at least eight times at the 2-week time point. Using fastp trimming at Q25 and MiXCR clonotype assembly, TCRdb reanalyzed the public sequencing data and kept in-frame beta chains. Every entry covers one CDR3 protein and lists the most common genes and DNA from its rows. The V and J calls and clone size are TCRdb's, not the authors'. This sample is represented by 55,000 to 80,000 distinct CDR3 sequences; approximately 10% of them were singletons. About 2% of the sample belongs to the ten largest clones.

Including the terminal cysteine and phenylalanine, the CDR3 comprises 16 residues. The only DNA kept is the CDR3, 48 bases in frame from the first base. Via the germline V gene, CDR1 is MDHEN and CDR2 SYDVKM. On this clonotype itself: What this receptor recognizes is not known. The junction departs from germline at one end; a sequencing error may be responsible.

Explained via the paper, the time point label denotes: patch test 3, about 24 weeks after DPC sensitization. The treatment or condition label, read with the paper, signifies: therapeutic diphenylcyclopropenone sensitization with weekly scalp DPC. At each patch-test visit, blood was drawn before the patch test was applied. Patients were eligible if aged 18 to 70, diagnosed with alopecia and judged suitable for DPC therapy, and pregnant patients were excluded. Unfractionated whole blood was collected in Tempus Blood RNA tubes, and total RNA was extracted from that blood. The V and J segments used are TRBV28 and TRBJ2-4; 10 nucleotides in the junction match TRBD2. Sequencing used whole blood, obtained in connection with sensitization to the hapten diphenylcyclopropenone (DPC). The clonotype originates from a young woman with alopecia areata. Some clones in this sample may be carry-over from other donors' samples. The nucleotide sequence is given as TGTGCCAGCAATTTAGGTAGCGGGGGGCCCAAAAACATTCAGTACTTC. The encoded protein is CASNLGSGGPKNIQYF.